This T cell receptor beta chain was captured in a study of cytomegalovirus exposure and HLA in healthy donors. The PCR used 60 Vbeta and 13 Jbeta primers. Data came from immunoSEQ multiplex PCR; TCRdb stores just in-frame clones and leaves some out. The sample contains fewer than 200,000 clones, around 88% of which appear only once. Findings and caveats of the study: High specificity and sensitivity for cytomegalovirus status were reported for the classifier. When the data were analyzed later, several of the most significant clusters appeared to be linked to common viral pathogens. According to a later analysis, most TCR beta chains associated with CMV appeared HLA-restricted.

The CDR3 totals 17 residues. Germline V gene sequence: CDR1 SGHRS, CDR2 YFSETQ. V was clipped by 4 bases and J by 4 bases, with 22 bases between them. Regarding this clone: The antigen remains unidentified.

The chain joins TRBV5-1 to TRBJ2-3, with D possibly TRBD2 on 7 matching bases. Sequencing was performed on PBMCs. This TCR was sampled from a woman under 40 in good health and CMV-seronegative. For the CDR3, the DNA is TGCGCCAGCAGCCCCTCAAGGGCGGGGGCCGGGGCAGATACGCAGTATTTT. Translation gives CASSPSRAGAGADTQYF. The full variable domain, its missing parts supplied by reference TRBV5-1 and TRBJ2-3, is KAGVTQTPRYLIKTRGQQVTLSCSPISGHRSVSWYQQTPGQGLQFLFEYFSETQRNKGNFPGRFSGRQFSNSRSEMNVSTLELGDSALYLCASSPSRAGAGADTQYFGPGTRLTVL.